A single sample is the source of the 17 T cell receptor beta chains below, sequenced in a study of circulating CD8 cells and anti-PD-1 response in melanoma. TCR libraries were prepared from around 15 ng of total RNA with the QIAseq Immune Repertoire TCR panel. A single record per CDR3 protein comes from TCRdb applying MiXCR to the reads. The sample carries over 900 distinct CDR3 sequences, approximately 11% recorded once. Sorting of live CD3+CD8+TCRalphabeta+ cells by PD-1 and/or TIGIT gave four subsets. The source material was CD8+ T cells from PBMCs, sampled at baseline or after one month of anti-PD-1 therapy (not recorded which). These receptors all come from a human donor with melanoma.

This clonotype is large by share. The chain couples TRBV19 to TRBJ1-2; TRBD1 is a possible D gene (6 bases). Germline CDR1 LNHDA, CDR2 SQIVND (reference sequence). The CDR3 has 16 residues. The V end lost 2 bases, the J end lost 6 bases, and 19 bases lay between the germline ends. This CDR3 reads CASSITPVGGADGYTF. CDR3 bases: TGTGCCAGTAGTATAACCCCCGTAGGGGGGGCCGATGGCTACACCTTC. The full variable domain, completed using reference TRBV19 and TRBJ1-2, is DGGITQSPKYLFRKEGQNVTLSCEQNLNHDAMYWYRQDPGQGLRLIYYSQIVNDFQKGDIAEGYSVSREKKESFPLTVTSAQKNPTAFYLCASSITPVGGADGYTFGSGTRLTVV.

Judged by abundance, this clonotype is medium-sized. J is TRBJ2-2 and V is TRBV7-3; 7 nucleotides align to TRBD2. V lost 7 bases to trimming and J lost 7 bases; unmatched junction nucleotides: 6. The length of the CDR3 is 13 residues. Germline values: CDR1 SGHTA, CDR2 FQGTGA. The CDR3 DNA reads as TGTGCCAGCACCCCGGGGGGTGACGGGGAGCTGTTTTTT. Translation gives CASTPGGDGELFF.

This clonotype has a handful of counts. The rearrangement uses TRBV20-1 and TRBJ1-1; 11 bases agree with TRBD1. V was pared by 5 bases and J by 4 bases, with 6 bases of the junction left unmatched. There are 14 residues in the CDR3. Germline V gene sequence: CDR1 DFQATT, CDR2 SNEGSKA (reference sequence). This CDR3 is CSAEAGTGGTEAFF. Here the CDR3 DNA reads TGCAGTGCTGAAGCCGGGACAGGGGGCACTGAAGCTTTCTTT.

This clonotype is judged medium-sized. A read error may produce the germline difference seen at one junction end. The rearrangement links TRBV13 to TRBJ2-1; tentatively, D is TRBD1 or TRBD2 (5 bases each). The germline V gene has CDR1 PRHDT and CDR2 FYEKMQ (reference sequence). The CDR3 has 16 residues. CDR3 loop: CACSEGWGGSYNEQFF. CDR3 nucleotide sequence: TGTGCCTGCAGTGAGGGTTGGGGCGGTTCCTACAATGAGCAGTTCTTC. The full variable domain, with the rest looked up from reference TRBV13 and TRBJ2-1, is AAGVIQSPRHLIKEKRETATLKCYPIPRHDTVYWYQQGPGQDPQFLISFYEKMQSDKGSIPDRFSAQQFSDYHSELNMSSLELGDSALYFCACSEGWGGSYNEQFFGPGTRLTVL.

By sample fraction, this clonotype is large (0.1 to 1%). This chain joins TRBV4-1 and TRBJ1-1; D is uncertain. Trimming removed 4 bases from V and 0 bases from J, with 9 bases in between. Germline V CDR1 and CDR2: MGHRA, YSYEKL. The CDR3 length is 14 residues. The CDR3 region has the DNA TGCGCCAGCAGCCTCGGAACCCTGAACACTGAAGCTTTCTTT. Protein sequence: CASSLGTLNTEAFF.

In this sample, this clonotype is medium-sized. The V call is TRBV19, the J call TRBJ2-1; D is possibly TRBD1 or TRBD2 (5 bases each). Trimming took 5 bases from V and 8 from J, leaving 13 bases between them. CDR3 length: 13 residues. The germline V gene has CDR1 LNHDA and CDR2 SQIVND (reference sequence). The CDR3: CASSDGTMDEQFF. The CDR3 nucleotides are TGTGCCAGTAGTGACGGGACGATGGATGAGCAGTTCTTC.

Remarks on this clonotype: This may arise from a read error, as a much more abundant clone is one base away. The chain couples TRBV9 to TRBJ2-7; no clear D gene. The germline CDR1 and CDR2 sequences are SGDLS and YYNGEE. The length of the CDR3 is 14 residues. With 4 bases removed from V and 3 bases from J, the gap between germline ends came to 14 bases. The CDR3 region is CASSPCSDSYEQYF. DNA for the CDR3: TGTGCCAGCAGCCCCTGCAGTGATAGCTACGAGCAGTACTTC.

By sample fraction, this clonotype is large. The chain links TRBV19 to TRBJ1-2; possible D gene TRBD1, 5 bases. The V end was cut by 6 bases, the J end by 3 bases, with 14 bases between. CDR1 and CDR2 (germline): LNHDA, SQIVND (reference sequence). The CDR3 has 14 amino acids. CDR3: CASRDNSVYYGYTF. The CDR3 coding sequence is TGTGCCAGTAGGGACAACTCCGTGTACTATGGCTACACCTTC.

This clonotype is deemed large (0.1 to 1%). CDR3: CASSASGGTDTQYF. In DNA, the CDR3 is TGTGCCAGCAGTGCGTCAGGGGGCACAGATACGCAGTATTTT. This chain joins TRBV27 and TRBJ2-3; D might be TRBD1 (6 bases). Trimming left V 5 bases short and J 1 base short, with 10 bases between. Germline CDR1 and CDR2: MNHEY and SMNVEV (reference sequence). The CDR3 is made up of 14 amino acids.

This clonotype was seen a few times. V is TRBV27 and J is TRBJ2-1; D gene ambiguous. Trimming cost V 4 bases and J 7 bases, with 14 bases left between them. The CDR3 spans 14 residues. The germline V gene has CDR1 MNHEY and CDR2 SMNVEV (reference sequence). Written as DNA, the CDR3 is TGTGCCAGCAGTTGGACGGCCTTAGGGAATGAGCAGTTCTTC. Translation gives CASSWTALGNEQFF.

Details on this clonotype: This may be a read error: a much more frequent sequence differs by one nucleotide. CDR3: CASTSSGALQNIQYF. The CDR3 region has the DNA TGTGCCAGCACCTCATCCGGCGCGTTACAAAACATTCAGTACTTC. V and J are TRBV28 and TRBJ2-4; D uncertain. This CDR3 contains 15 residues. The V and J ends lost 7 bases and 5 bases respectively, with 18 bases between them. Per the germline V gene, CDR1 is MDHEN and CDR2 is SYDVKM.

Turning to this clonotype: This may arise from a read error, as a much more abundant clone is one base away. The rearrangement joins TRBV19 to TRBJ1-5; D unresolved. The germline V gene has CDR1 LNHDA and CDR2 SQIVND (reference sequence). This CDR3 spans 14 amino acids. This CDR3 is CGSSNIGLGQPQHF. The CDR3 DNA is TGTGGCAGTAGTAACATCGGTCTGGGTCAGCCCCAGCATTTT.

This chain uses TRBV27 with TRBJ2-7; the D gene is possibly TRBD2 (6 bases). CDR3 size: 15 residues. With 3 bases removed from V and 2 bases from J, the gap between germline ends came to 14 bases. CDR1 MNHEY and CDR2 SMNVEV come from the germline V gene (reference sequence). The CDR3 nucleotides are TGTGCCAGCAGTTTCTCTGGTGGAGGGACCTACGAGCAGTACTTC. As protein: CASSFSGGGTYEQYF.

This clonotype is large. The chain couples TRBV27 to TRBJ2-5; TRBD1 might be the D (5 bases). The V gene lost 6 bases and the J gene lost 4 bases, with 18 bases spanning the gap. The CDR3 runs 15 residues. Per germline, CDR1 MNHEY and CDR2 SMNVEV (reference sequence). The CDR3 bases are TGTGCCAGCAGAAAACTCCTTGGACAAGCAGAGACCCAGTACTTC. It specifies CASRKLLGQAETQYF.

Points on this clonotype: A much larger clonotype is one base distant, so this may be a read error. This chain links TRBV9 with TRBJ2-1; weak D call: TRBD1 (6 bases). Per germline, CDR1 SGDLS and CDR2 YYNGEE. This CDR3 region has 17 residues. The CDR3 sequence is CASSGGPRGQDYNEQSF. DNA for the CDR3: TGTGCCAGCAGCGGGGGTCCTCGGGGACAAGACTACAATGAGCAGTCCTTC. The whole variable domain, remainder taken from reference TRBV9 and TRBJ2-1, is DSGVTQTPKHLITATGQRVTLRCSPRSGDLSVYWYQQSLDQGLQFLIQYYNGEERAKGNILERFSAQQFPDLHSELNLSSLELGDSALYFCASSGGPRGQDYNEQSFGPGTRLTVL.

This clonotype is labeled as medium-sized. The rearrangement links TRBV27 to TRBJ2-7; D may correspond to TRBD1 or TRBD2 (5 bases each). Trimming pared 6 bases from V and 2 bases from J, leaving 11 bases between. Germline V gene data show CDR1 as MNHEY and CDR2 as SMNVEV (reference sequence). The CDR3 has 13 residues. CDR3 protein: CASRIVGAYEQYF. CDR3 DNA sequence: TGTGCCAGCAGAATAGTGGGGGCCTACGAGCAGTACTTC.

This clonotype rates as large (0.1 to 1%). The gene calls are TRBV7-6 and TRBJ2-3; possible D gene TRBD2, 6 bases. This CDR3 spans 14 amino acids. Germline CDR1 is SGHVS and CDR2 is FNYEAQ. The V and J ends lost 1 base and 4 bases respectively, with 9 bases between them. The CDR3: CASSLVGEADTQYF. The CDR3 bases are TGTGCCAGCAGCTTAGTAGGGGAGGCAGATACGCAGTATTTT. Variable domain in full (rest from reference TRBV7-6 and TRBJ2-3): GAGVSQSPRYKVTKRGQDVALRCDPISGHVSLYWYRQALGQGPEFLTYFNYEAQQDKSGLPNDRFSAERPEGSISTLTIQRTEQRDSAMYRCASSLVGEADTQYFGPGTRLTVL.